This T cell receptor beta chain was identified in a study of T cell responses to AZD1222 COVID-19 vaccine. Study observations and caveats: After the peak T cell response, and only then, were repertoires sampled. Reportedly, close to half of spike-specific TCRs are directed against unmutated variant regions. Among the donors, most were white British and more were female, and clonal diversity was possibly underestimated. Spike-specific TCR breadth and depth went up after people got two AZD1222 doses.

CDR3 length: 13 amino acids. Trimming left V 0 bases short and J 2 bases short, with 4 bases between. Germline V gives CDR1 LNHNV, CDR2 YYDKDF (reference sequence). Libraries were prepared by immunoSEQ multiplex PCR; TCRdb keeps only in-frame clonotypes and omits some of them. Of over 85,000 clones in the sample, around 93% were seen once. Comment on this clone: The antigen remains undetermined.

Specimen: peripheral blood, collected 28 days after the second AZD1222 dose. The chain uses TRBV15 and TRBJ1-1; D gene uncertain. This sequence was found in an adult who received the AZD1222 COVID-19 vaccine. Here the CDR3 DNA reads TGTGCCACCAGCAGAGATGGCAACACTGAAGCTTTCTTT. Amino acids: CATSRDGNTEAFF.